The 25 T cell receptor beta chains reported below all come from one sample, sequenced in a study of read filtering for tumor transcriptome and immune sequencing. From 400 to 450 ng of RNA, a library with molecular barcoded alpha/delta and beta/gamma adaptors was made. Using its own MiXCR run on the reads, TCRdb lists one record per CDR3 protein. The sample holds 30,000 to 35,000 distinct CDR3 sequences, about a fifth seen once. The sample comprised a population of CD138-negative cells sorted from bone marrow. These receptors originate from a donor at least 40 years old with multiple myeloma.

The chain is built from TRBV15 and TRBJ1-5; D may be TRBD1 (5 bases). The CDR3 totals 14 residues. The germline gives CDR1 LNHNV, CDR2 YYDKDF (reference sequence). Trimming took 4 bases from V and 7 from J, leaving 14 bases between them. The CDR3 DNA reads TGTGCCACCAGCATAGGGGAGGTTTGGCAGCCCCAGCATTTT. This encodes CATSIGEVWQPQHF.

Regarding this clonotype: At one boundary the junction diverges from the germline segment, which might be a read error. The chain carries TRBV20-1 and TRBJ2-1, with D unclear. Germline V gives CDR1 DFQATT, CDR2 SNEGSKA (reference sequence). The CDR3 has 17 residues. CDR3 amino acids: CSSRSPLGRKNGNEQFF. CDR3 coding DNA: TGCAGTTCTAGGTCCCCACTGGGCAGAAAAAACGGGAATGAGCAGTTCTTC.

This clonotype was recorded at least ten times. This chain uses TRBV5-5 with TRBJ2-3, with 11 bases matching TRBD2. V lost 3 bases and J lost 0; bases outside the gene matches: 6. The germline CDR1 and CDR2 sequences are SGHKS and YYEKEE (reference sequence). The CDR3 sequence is 17 residues long. CDR3 nucleotides: TGTGCCAGCAGCTCACGGACTAGCGGGTCAAGCACAGATACGCAGTATTTT. Encoded protein: CASSSRTSGSSTDTQYF. Using reference TRBV5-5 and TRBJ2-3 for the parts outside the CDR3, the full variable domain is DAGVTQSPTHLIKTRGQQVTLRCSPISGHKSVSWYQQVLGQGPQFIFQYYEKEERGRGNFPDRFSARQFPNYSSELNVNALLLGDSALYLCASSSRTSGSSTDTQYFGPGTRLTVL.

This clonotype has ten or more counts. The CDR3 protein is CASGSVHQPQHF. The CDR3 coding sequence is TGTGCCAGTGGATCAGTTCATCAGCCCCAGCATTTT. This chain joins TRBV19 and TRBJ1-5, with D hard to call. The CDR3 sequence is 12 residues long. V was shortened by 8 bases and J by 5 bases, with 10 bases between the two germline ends. The V gene's germline CDR1 is LNHDA and CDR2 SQIVND (reference sequence).

Of note for this clonotype: Just one base apart from a much larger clone, this may be a read error. V is TRBV7-2 and J is TRBJ2-3; 9 bases match TRBD2. CDR3 length: 15 residues. In germline, CDR1 is SGHTA, CDR2 FQGNSA. CDR3 in amino acids: CANSGAGGRVDTQYF. For the CDR3, the DNA is TGTGCCAACAGCGGAGCGGGGGGCAGGGTGGATACGCAGTATTTT.

By share, this clonotype counts as medium-sized. The CDR3 loop reads CASSWDSYNEQFF. Written as DNA, the CDR3 is TGTGCCAGCAGTTGGGACAGCTACAATGAGCAGTTCTTC. V and J are TRBV28 and TRBJ2-1; 7 positions match TRBD1. This CDR3 has 13 residues. Germline loops: CDR1 MDHEN, CDR2 SYDVKM. With 4 bases clipped from V and 3 bases from J, the junction kept 0 bases outside the gene matches. The variable domain in full, with the rest retrieved from reference TRBV28 and TRBJ2-1, is DVKVTQSSRYLVKRTGEKVFLECVQDMDHENMFWYRQDPGLGLRLIYFSYDVKMKEKGDIPEGYSVSREKKERFSLILESASTNQTSMYLCASSWDSYNEQFFGPGTRLTVL.

This clonotype was picked up many times. The chain is built from TRBV29-1 and TRBJ1-1, with no clear D. The germline V and J ends were trimmed by 4 bases and 0 bases, with 3 bases remaining between them. Germline lookup yields CDR1 SQVTM and CDR2 ANQGSEA. This CDR3 has 11 amino acids. The CDR3, as DNA: TGCAGCGTTGCGGTGAACACTGAAGCTTTCTTT. Translated: CSVAVNTEAFF. Together with reference TRBV29-1 and TRBJ1-1, the CDR3 gives the full variable domain: SAVISQKPSRDICQRGTSLTIQCQVDSQVTMMFWYRQQPGQSLTLIATANQGSEATYESGFVIDKFPISRPNLTFSTLTVSNMSPEDSSIYLCSVAVNTEAFFGQGTRLTVV.

V and J are TRBV20-1 and TRBJ2-5, with D possibly being TRBD2 (6 bases). Looked up from germline, CDR1 is DFQATT and CDR2 is SNEGSKA (reference sequence). The CDR3 is made up of 15 amino acids. Trimming left V 0 bases short and J 2 bases short, with 13 bases between. In DNA, the CDR3 is TGCAGTGCTAGAGATTCTCAGCGGGTTCAAGAGACCCAGTACTTC. It specifies CSARDSQRVQETQYF.

The chain combines TRBV28 with TRBJ2-2, with a weak D call TRBD2 (6 bases). Germline V CDR1 and CDR2: MDHEN, SYDVKM. V lost 2 bases and J 4 bases, leaving 20 bases between the germline ends. CDR3 size: 18 residues. As DNA, the CDR3 is TGTGCCAGCAGTTTAAGGCAGGCCCGCATGCGGGGCACCGGGGAGCTGTTTTTT. It yields the protein CASSLRQARMRGTGELFF.

This clonotype was counted only a few times. This chain connects TRBV28 to TRBJ2-7; D perhaps matches TRBD1 (6 bases). V was pared by 6 bases and J by 5 bases, with 14 bases between. CDR3 length: 13 residues. Germline V lookup: CDR1 MDHEN, CDR2 SYDVKM. CDR3 nucleotide sequence: TGTGCCAGCAGACAGGGACCTGTAGACGAGCAGTACTTC. It yields the protein CASRQGPVDEQYF. Together with reference TRBV28 and TRBJ2-7, the CDR3 gives the full variable domain: DVKVTQSSRYLVKRTGEKVFLECVQDMDHENMFWYRQDPGLGLRLIYFSYDVKMKEKGDIPEGYSVSREKKERFSLILESASTNQTSMYLCASRQGPVDEQYFGPGTRLTVT.

This clonotype has more than one count but fewer than ten. The genes are TRBV10-3 and TRBJ2-3; 9 bases line up with TRBD2. CDR1 is ENHRY and CDR2 is SYGVKD in the germline V gene. The CDR3 has 15 residues. The junction had 5 bases not matched to a gene; V was cut back by 5 bases and J by 2 bases. CDR3 in DNA: TGTGCCATCAGTCCTAGCGGGGTGATCACAGATACGCAGTATTTT. Translation gives CAISPSGVITDTQYF.

This clonotype was recorded many times. The rearrangement joins TRBV6-4 to TRBJ2-7, with a tentative D call TRBD2 (6 bases). CDR1 and CDR2 from the germline V gene are MRHNA and SNTAGT. The CDR3 runs 12 residues. V lost 8 bases, J lost 5 bases, and 13 bases lay in between. CDR3 sequence: CASRCGGDEQYF. The CDR3, as DNA: TGTGCCAGCCGCTGCGGAGGGGACGAGCAGTACTTC.

This clonotype was recorded at least ten times. CDR3 sequence reads: CASSITGTSGRFSQFF. CDR3 nucleotide sequence: TGTGCCAGTAGTATCACAGGGACTAGCGGGAGGTTCTCCCAGTTCTTC. The genes are TRBV19 and TRBJ2-1; 15 nucleotides align to TRBD2. The length of the CDR3 is 16 residues. Germline-derived CDR1 and CDR2 are LNHDA and SQIVND (reference sequence). V trimming: 3 bases; J trimming: 13 bases; junction bases outside the gene matches: 10.

Remarks on this clonotype: With a much larger clone just one base away, this may be a read error. This chain joins TRBV5-5 and TRBJ2-1, with D tentatively TRBD2 (5 bases). The CDR3 is 13 amino acids. Germline CDR1 SGHKS, CDR2 YYEKEE (reference sequence). Trimming shortened V by 7 bases and J by 6 bases, and 14 bases separated the two germline ends. CDR3 DNA sequence: TGTGCCAGCGGCCCGGGGTACTTCAATGAGCAGTTCTTC. Translating it yields CASGPGYFNEQFF.

For the CDR3, the DNA is TGCAGCGTTGAAGTCGGACGGATGGACACTGAAGCTTTCTTT. It is translated as CSVEVGRMDTEAFF. V usage is TRBV29-1 and J usage is TRBJ1-1, with D unresolved. This CDR3 has 14 residues. V was trimmed by 1 base and J by 3 bases, leaving 12 bases between them. The germline V gene encodes CDR1 SQVTM and CDR2 ANQGSEA.

This clonotype was seen a few times. This chain connects TRBV9 to TRBJ2-3, with D perhaps TRBD1 or TRBD2 (5 bases each). V dropped 0 bases and J dropped 1 base, with 15 bases sitting between them. This CDR3 is built from 17 residues. Per germline, CDR1 SGDLS and CDR2 YYNGEE. The CDR3 DNA sequence: TGTGCCAGCAGCGTAGACCCCTTGGGGGTGGGCACAGATACGCAGTATTTT. This gives the protein CASSVDPLGVGTDTQYF.

This clonotype occurred many times. The chain uses TRBV7-9 and TRBJ2-3; TRBD1 might be the D (7 bases). Between the trimmed V and J ends, which lost 3 bases and 5 bases, there was a span of 12 bases. CDR1 and CDR2 (germline): SEHNR, FQNEAQ (reference sequence). The CDR3 is 14 residues long. Here the CDR3 reads CASSFRQGGDTQYF. DNA for the CDR3: TGTGCCAGCAGCTTCCGACAGGGAGGAGATACGCAGTATTTT. The full variable domain, completed using reference TRBV7-9 and TRBJ2-3, is DTGVSQNPRHKITKRGQNVTFRCDPISEHNRLYWYRQTLGQGPEFLTYFQNEAQLEKSRLLSDRFSAERPKGSFSTLEIQRTEQGDSAMYLCASSFRQGGDTQYFGPGTRLTVL.

Ten or more counts support this clonotype. This chain connects TRBV28 to TRBJ1-5; a possible D gene is TRBD1 (5 bases). V lost 2 bases and J 7 bases, leaving 9 bases between the germline ends. CDR3 size: 13 residues. Looked up from germline, CDR1 is MDHEN and CDR2 is SYDVKM. DNA for the CDR3: TGTGCCAGCAGTTTAAGGGGTGGGCAGCCCCAGCATTTT. It translates to CASSLRGGQPQHF.

This clonotype showed up many times. This chain links TRBV28 with TRBJ2-1; maybe TRBD2 (6 bases). V lost 5 bases to trimming and J lost 0 bases, with 17 bases between them. Per germline, CDR1 MDHEN and CDR2 SYDVKM. The CDR3 length is 17 residues. CDR3 coding DNA: TGTGCCAGCAGTCTCCACCCGGGAGCGCACTCCTACAATGAGCAGTTCTTC. It specifies CASSLHPGAHSYNEQFF.

The sample holds many counts of this clonotype. V gene TRBV28 combines with J gene TRBJ2-2; D unresolved. Trimming left V 7 bases short and J 5 bases short, with 17 bases between. Germline V CDR1 and CDR2: MDHEN, SYDVKM. This CDR3 is built from 15 residues. DNA of the CDR3: TGTGCCAGCAATCACCGGGCCTCAGGAACCGGGGAGCTGTTTTTT. Amino acid sequence: CASNHRASGTGELFF.

This clonotype is categorized as medium-sized. The chain is built from TRBV6-1 and TRBJ2-1, with D unresolved. V lost 5 bases, J lost 8 bases, and 16 bases lay in between. This CDR3 contains 14 residues. Germline CDR1 is MNHNS and CDR2 is SASEGT. CDR3 in amino acids: CASSYINRLDEQFF. The CDR3 DNA reads as TGTGCCAGCAGTTACATCAACAGATTAGATGAGCAGTTCTTC.

This clonotype was recorded at least ten times. CDR3 loop: CASSPYPQGEQFF. Here the CDR3 DNA reads TGTGCCAGCAGCCCTTACCCTCAGGGTGAGCAGTTCTTC. The chain employs TRBV11-3 and TRBJ2-1; D might be TRBD1 (5 bases). Germline CDR1 and CDR2: SGHNT and YENEEA. V lost 5 bases, J lost 9 bases, and 14 bases lay in between. The CDR3 has 13 residues. The variable domain in full, completed from reference TRBV11-3 and TRBJ2-1, reads EAGVVQSPRYKIIEKKQPVAFWCNPISGHNTLYWYLQNLGQGPELLIRYENEEAVDDSQLPKDRFSAERLKGVDSTLKIQPAELGDSAVYLCASSPYPQGEQFFGPGTRLTVL.

This clonotype was recorded at least ten times. The J gene is TRBJ2-5, the V gene TRBV5-1; D not certain. CDR3 length: 16 amino acids. Trimming shortened V by 2 bases and J by 7 bases, and 21 bases separated the two germline ends. Germline CDR1 SGHRS, CDR2 YFSETQ. The CDR3 region is CASSFPGTLSTSTQYF. The CDR3 DNA is TGCGCCAGCAGCTTCCCAGGAACACTGAGTACTTCGACCCAGTACTTC.

The rearrangement joins TRBV6-5 to TRBJ2-3; 8 nucleotides line up with TRBD2. Germline CDR1 reads MNHEY; CDR2 reads SVGAGI. CDR3 length: 15 amino acids. The V segment lost 6 bases and the J segment 4 bases; nucleotides outside the gene matches: 9. CDR3 sequence: CASSPRGGGPDTQYF. CDR3 DNA sequence: TGTGCCAGCAGCCCCCGGGGGGGGGGCCCAGATACGCAGTATTTT.

As concerns this clonotype: This likely came from a read error, as a far larger clone is one base away. The chain recombines TRBV6-6 with TRBJ2-1, with D possibly matching TRBD1 (5 bases). Germline CDR1 and CDR2: MNHNY and SVGAGI (reference sequence). The CDR3 runs 11 residues. The CDR3 loop is CASSSRVERFF. In nucleotides, the CDR3 is TGTGCCAGCAGTAGCAGGGTGGAGCGGTTCTTC.